The T cell receptor (beta chain) under discussion was sequenced for a study of T cells expressing NK-cell markers. Overall study: One of the eight sequenced donors was seronegative, whereas the other seven were HCMV-seropositive.

TCRdb derives one entry per CDR3 protein from the 5' RACE reads, leaving out DNA. Its table records 350,000 to 450,000 distinct CDR3 sequences. There are 15 residues in the CDR3. Per the germline V gene, CDR1 is SGHRS and CDR2 is YFSETQ. Sequenced: blood T cells: a sorted CD56 or NKG2C T cell subset, CD4+ or CD8+ T cells, or bulk PBMC T cells (not recorded which). The V and J genes are TRBV5-1 and TRBJ2-3; TCRdb selects TRBD2, and the lack of DNA leaves this call unchecked. The receptor was derived from a man aged 18-69 years in good health. The CDR3 region is CASSLRRTLGDTQYF.